In its sample, the clone carrying this TCR beta chain was seen many times. As yet, its antigen is unknown. This entry is derived from a study of T cells in Graves' hyperthyroidism and ophthalmopathy. Study context: Blood from the periphery was taken at initial diagnosis, before any treatment. Study-wide points: Within blood appeared most thyroid clonotypes that had expanded above 0.001.

Those patients with uncontrolled infection, other autoimmune disease, pregnancy or lactation were excluded. It was 8 to 10 ml of fresh peripheral blood that supplied the PBMCs. RNA transcripts provided the source from which TCR beta CDR3 regions were amplified. HTBI primers were employed in a first-round RT-PCR of the TCR CDR3. Each CDR3 protein is one row after TCRdb ran MiXCR on the multiplex PCR reads. Among around 500,000 distinct CDR3 sequences listed, 13% to 15% were seen once. What was sequenced was blood. This clonotype was sampled from a woman aged 18-35 years with Graves' hyperthyroidism.

The CDR3 loop reads CASGPGHGGTGELFF. DNA for the CDR3: TGTGCCAGCGGACCTGGACACGGCGGCACCGGGGAGCTGTTTTTT. The chain links TRBV2 to TRBJ2-2; TRBD1 is a possible D gene (5 bases). This CDR3 has 15 residues. V lost 8 bases and J 4 bases, leaving 17 bases between the germline ends. The V gene's germline CDR1 is SNHLY and CDR2 FYNNEI.